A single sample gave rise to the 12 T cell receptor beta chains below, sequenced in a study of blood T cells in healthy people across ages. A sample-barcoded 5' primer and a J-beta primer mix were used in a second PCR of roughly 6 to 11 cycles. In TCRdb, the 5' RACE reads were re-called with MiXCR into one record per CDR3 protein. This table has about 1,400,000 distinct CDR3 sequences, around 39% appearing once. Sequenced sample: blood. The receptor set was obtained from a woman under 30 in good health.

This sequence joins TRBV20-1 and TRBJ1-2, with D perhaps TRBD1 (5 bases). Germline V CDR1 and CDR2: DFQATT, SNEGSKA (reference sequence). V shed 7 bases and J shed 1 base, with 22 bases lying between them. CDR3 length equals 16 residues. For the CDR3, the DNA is TGCAGTGTCAGGCATTCGGACGGGACCTATAACTATGGCTACACCTTC. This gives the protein CSVRHSDGTYNYGYTF.

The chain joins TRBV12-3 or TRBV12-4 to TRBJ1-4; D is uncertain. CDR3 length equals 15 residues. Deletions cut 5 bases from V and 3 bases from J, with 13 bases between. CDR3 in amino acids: CASSPRRQANEKLFF. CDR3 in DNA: TGTGCCAGCAGTCCTCGTAGGCAGGCTAATGAAAAACTGTTTTTT.

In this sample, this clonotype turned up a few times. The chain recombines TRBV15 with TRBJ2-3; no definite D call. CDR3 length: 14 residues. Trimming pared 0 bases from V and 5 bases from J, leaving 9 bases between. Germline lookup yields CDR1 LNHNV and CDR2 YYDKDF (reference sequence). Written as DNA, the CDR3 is TGTGCCACCAGCAGAGAAGAGGTGTTAGATACGCAGTATTTT. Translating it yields CATSREEVLDTQYF.

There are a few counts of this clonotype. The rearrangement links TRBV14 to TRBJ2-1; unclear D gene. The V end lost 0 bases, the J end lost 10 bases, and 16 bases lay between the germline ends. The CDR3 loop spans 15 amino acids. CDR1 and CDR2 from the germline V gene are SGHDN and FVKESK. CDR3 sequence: CASSQDIWSSYEQFF. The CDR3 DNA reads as TGTGCCAGCAGCCAAGATATCTGGAGCTCCTACGAGCAGTTCTTC.

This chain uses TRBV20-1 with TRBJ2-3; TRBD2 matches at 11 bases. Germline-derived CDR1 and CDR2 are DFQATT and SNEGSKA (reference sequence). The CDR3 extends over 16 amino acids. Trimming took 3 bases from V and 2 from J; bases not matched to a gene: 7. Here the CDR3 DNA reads TGCAGTGCTAGGTCCCTAGCGGGAGGCGCCACAGATACGCAGTATTTT. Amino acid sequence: CSARSLAGGATDTQYF.

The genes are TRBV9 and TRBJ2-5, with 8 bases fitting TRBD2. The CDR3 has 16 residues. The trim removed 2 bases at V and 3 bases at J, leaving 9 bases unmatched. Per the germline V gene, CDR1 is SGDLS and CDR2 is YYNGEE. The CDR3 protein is CASSVSSGGYKETQYF. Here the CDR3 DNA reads TGTGCCAGCAGCGTTTCGAGCGGGGGATACAAAGAGACCCAGTACTTC.

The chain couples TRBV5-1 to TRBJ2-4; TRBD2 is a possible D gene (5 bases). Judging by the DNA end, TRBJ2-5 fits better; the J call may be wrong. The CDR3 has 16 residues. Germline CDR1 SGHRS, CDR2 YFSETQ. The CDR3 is CASSSDYARVGETQYF. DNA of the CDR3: TGCGCCAGCAGCTCCGACTACGCAAGGGTAGGAGAGACCCAGTACTTC.

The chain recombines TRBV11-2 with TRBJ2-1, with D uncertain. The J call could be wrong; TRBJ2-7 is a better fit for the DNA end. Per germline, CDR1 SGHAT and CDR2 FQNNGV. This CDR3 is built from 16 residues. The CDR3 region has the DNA TGTGCCAGCAGCTTTAGGACGTCCAGCTCCTACAATGAGCAGTACTTC. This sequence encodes CASSFRTSSSYNEQYF.

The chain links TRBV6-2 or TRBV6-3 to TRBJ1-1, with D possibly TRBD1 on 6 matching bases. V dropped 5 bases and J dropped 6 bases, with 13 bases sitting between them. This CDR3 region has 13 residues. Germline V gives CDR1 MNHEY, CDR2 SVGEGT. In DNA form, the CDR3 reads TGTGCCAGCAGTGACCAGGGGCGGGCTGAAGCTTTCTTT. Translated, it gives CASSDQGRAEAFF.

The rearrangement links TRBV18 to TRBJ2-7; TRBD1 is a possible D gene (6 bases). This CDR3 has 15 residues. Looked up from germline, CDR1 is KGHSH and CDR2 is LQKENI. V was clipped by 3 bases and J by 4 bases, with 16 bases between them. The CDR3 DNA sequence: TGTGCCAGCTCACCGGGGGTACAGGGTGGATACGAGCAGTACTTC. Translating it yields CASSPGVQGGYEQYF.

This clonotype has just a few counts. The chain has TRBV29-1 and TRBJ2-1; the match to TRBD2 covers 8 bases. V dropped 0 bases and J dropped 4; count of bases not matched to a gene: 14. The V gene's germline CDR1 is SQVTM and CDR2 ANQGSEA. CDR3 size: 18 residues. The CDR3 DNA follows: TGCAGCGTTGAAGACCCCTTGGACCCGGGGGGGGAATACAATGAGCAGTTCTTC. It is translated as CSVEDPLDPGGEYNEQFF.

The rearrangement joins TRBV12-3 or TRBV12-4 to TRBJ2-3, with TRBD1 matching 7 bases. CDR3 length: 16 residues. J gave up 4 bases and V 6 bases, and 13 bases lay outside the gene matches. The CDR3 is CASSLSGGANADTQYF. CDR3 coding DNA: TGTGCCAGCAGCTTATCAGGGGGAGCGAACGCAGATACGCAGTATTTT.